These 19 T cell receptor beta chains were sequenced from one sample in a study of T cell repertoires in cytomegalovirus infection. TCRdb processed the reads anew with MiXCR; each CDR3 protein has one entry. Among under 200,000 distinct CDR3 sequences, roughly 17% were seen once, and the ten largest hold around a sixth. The sample was CD8+ T cells from PBMCs. These receptors came from a human donor in good health (CMV status not recorded). Some clones in this sample may be carry-over from other donors' samples.

This chain uses TRBV29-1 with TRBJ2-5; D not resolved. Germline CDR1 and CDR2: SQVTM and ANQGSEA. The ends were cut back, 3 bases at V and 7 bases at J, with 6 bases in the middle. CDR3 length: 10 residues. The CDR3 nucleotides are TGCAGCGTTGATTGGGGGACCCAGTACTTC. It encodes CSVDWGTQYF.

This chain connects TRBV6-2 or TRBV6-3 to TRBJ1-1; D unclear. The CDR3 runs to 11 residues. V lost 5 bases and J lost 7, with 8 bases in between. Per germline, CDR1 MNHEY and CDR2 SVGEGT. The CDR3 reads CASSGGREAFF. For the CDR3, the DNA is TGTGCCAGCAGTGGAGGGCGTGAAGCTTTCTTT.

V gene TRBV7-9 combines with J gene TRBJ1-1; TRBD1 is a possible D gene (6 bases). This CDR3 spans 15 amino acids. From germline, CDR1 is SEHNR and CDR2 FQNEAQ (reference sequence). V lost 1 base, J lost 1 base, and 10 bases lay in between. This CDR3 reads CASSLERRGNTEAFF. The CDR3 DNA follows: TGTGCCAGCAGCTTAGAGCGCAGGGGGAACACTGAAGCTTTCTTT.

The chain couples TRBV7-6 to TRBJ1-5, with a weak D call TRBD1 (5 bases). Between the trimmed V and J ends, which lost 2 bases and 2 bases, there was a span of 10 bases. Germline loops: CDR1 SGHVS, CDR2 FNYEAQ. The CDR3 covers 15 residues. CDR3 sequence reads: CASSLTGGGNQPQHF. The CDR3 DNA reads TGTGCCAGCAGCTTAACGGGGGGGGGCAATCAGCCCCAGCATTTT.

The CDR3 nucleotides read TGTGCCAGCAGCTCTGGGGAGCAGTACTTC. Encoded protein: CASSSGEQYF. The chain is built from TRBV7-2 and TRBJ2-7; D is ambiguous. The germline V and J ends were trimmed by 4 bases and 7 bases, with 5 bases remaining between them. Germline CDR1 SGHTA, CDR2 FQGNSA. The length of the CDR3 is 10 residues.

V gene TRBV6-4 combines with J gene TRBJ2-3; D perhaps matches TRBD2 (5 bases). Germline-derived CDR1 and CDR2 are MRHNA and SNTAGT. Trimming shortened V by 3 bases and J by 1 base, and 8 bases separated the two germline ends. The CDR3 runs to 14 residues. Here the CDR3 DNA reads TGTGCCAGCAGTGAGAGGGTGGGCACAGATACGCAGTATTTT. Translated: CASSERVGTDTQYF.

Only a few counts were recorded for this clonotype. The genes are TRBV7-9 and TRBJ2-7, with TRBD2 identical over 13 bases. The CDR3 covers 16 residues. The V and J ends lost 5 bases and 7 bases, in that order; junction bases with no gene match: 11. The germline V gene has CDR1 SEHNR and CDR2 FQNEAQ (reference sequence). Here the CDR3 DNA reads TGTGCCAGCAGCACAACTAGCGGGAGGGCCCGCTTGGAGCAGTACTTC. Protein: CASSTTSGRARLEQYF.

This clonotype has a count of ten or more. The CDR3 bases are TGTGCCAGCAGCCCAGGGACTAGCGGGAGTTACACAGATACGCAGTATTTT. This sequence encodes CASSPGTSGSYTDTQYF. This chain uses TRBV11-2 with TRBJ2-3; 14 bases are shared with TRBD2. In germline, CDR1 is SGHAT, CDR2 FQNNGV. V lost 5 bases to trimming and J lost 2 bases; unmatched junction nucleotides: 6. The CDR3 runs 17 residues.

This clonotype has at least ten counts. The DNA for the CDR3 is TGTGCCAGCTGGATTGGGGCTGGGGCCAACGTCCTGACTTTC. Protein: CASWIGAGANVLTF. This chain uses TRBV6-6 with TRBJ2-6; D is uncertain. The V end was cut by 8 bases, the J end by 2 bases, with 10 bases between. Germline loops: CDR1 MNHNY, CDR2 SVGAGI (reference sequence). This CDR3 is 14 amino acids long.

The sample holds many counts of this clonotype. The rearrangement joins TRBV29-1 to TRBJ2-7; no reliable D call. The CDR3 has 10 residues. Trimming removed 4 bases at V and 3 bases at J, with 4 bases between. The V gene's germline CDR1 is SQVTM and CDR2 ANQGSEA. The CDR3 sequence: CSVVDYEQYF. DNA of the CDR3: TGCAGCGTTGTGGACTACGAGCAGTACTTC.

The rearrangement joins TRBV20-1 to TRBJ1-2, with D unresolved. Germline V gene sequence: CDR1 DFQATT, CDR2 SNEGSKA (reference sequence). Trimming took off 4 bases at V and 5 bases at J, with 11 bases between the two ends. This CDR3 is built from 12 residues. The DNA of the CDR3 is TGCAGTGCTAAGACCGCATGGTATGGCTACACCTTC. Residues: CSAKTAWYGYTF.

This clonotype occurred many times. The CDR3 loop is CSARDGFGDHTEAFF. The CDR3 DNA reads as TGCAGTGCTAGAGATGGCTTCGGGGACCACACTGAAGCTTTCTTT. The chain combines TRBV20-1 with TRBJ1-1, with D possibly being TRBD1 (5 bases). Germline loops: CDR1 DFQATT, CDR2 SNEGSKA (reference sequence). The germline V and J ends were trimmed by 0 bases and 3 bases, with 14 bases remaining between them. This CDR3 region has 15 residues.

The rearrangement joins TRBV10-3 to TRBJ2-1; no firm D call. The germline CDR1 and CDR2 sequences are ENHRY and SYGVKD. The CDR3 has 13 residues. V shed 9 bases and J shed 7 bases, with 16 bases lying between them. DNA of the CDR3: TGTGCCATGAGTTTGGCCGCCCTTAATGAGCAGTTCTTC. This translates into CAMSLAALNEQFF.

This clonotype was seen only a few times. V usage is TRBV7-9 and J usage is TRBJ2-1; no firm D call. CDR1 SEHNR and CDR2 FQNEAQ come from the germline V gene (reference sequence). V was pared by 4 bases and J by 7 bases, with 14 bases between. The CDR3 spans 14 residues. The CDR3 sequence is CASSSDRDTNEQFF. CDR3 nucleotide sequence: TGTGCCAGCAGCTCGGACCGTGACACGAATGAGCAGTTCTTC.

The chain is built from TRBV15 and TRBJ1-5, with D unclear. CDR3 size: 16 residues. Germline CDR1 LNHNV, CDR2 YYDKDF (reference sequence). With 0 bases removed from V and 7 bases from J, the gap between germline ends came to 16 bases. The CDR3 spells CATSRDELEGVQPQHF. The CDR3 DNA sequence: TGTGCCACCAGCAGAGATGAATTAGAGGGCGTCCAGCCCCAGCATTTT.

The table lists this clonotype with a few counts. This chain joins TRBV12-3 or TRBV12-4 and TRBJ1-1, with D possibly TRBD1 on 5 matching bases. The germline V and J ends were trimmed by 6 bases and 0 bases, with 11 bases remaining between them. This CDR3 contains 14 residues. CDR3 loop: CASSPGLMNTEAFF. Here the CDR3 DNA reads TGTGCCAGCAGCCCGGGACTGATGAACACTGAAGCTTTCTTT.

This chain links TRBV7-3 with TRBJ2-7; 11 bases fit TRBD2. The CDR3 spans 15 residues. V was clipped by 5 bases and J by 2 bases; unmatched bases: 5. Germline-derived CDR1 and CDR2 are SGHTA and FQGTGA. The CDR3 DNA reads TGTGCCAGCAGCCCCCATAGCGGGGGGGCCTACGAGCAGTACTTC. Amino acids: CASSPHSGGAYEQYF.

A note on this clonotype: Being one base from a much bigger clone, this may be a read error. This chain joins TRBV6-2 or TRBV6-3 and TRBJ2-2, with no clear D. The CDR3 runs 11 residues. Germline V gene sequence: CDR1 MNHEY, CDR2 SVGEGT. The CDR3 sequence is CDSSYPGELFF. The CDR3 coding sequence is TGTGACAGCAGTTACCCCGGGGAGCTGTTTTTT.

The table lists this clonotype with a few counts. This rearrangement joins TRBV28 to TRBJ2-7; D call uncertain. CDR1 is MDHEN, CDR2 SYDVKM, per germline. V was pared by 5 bases and J by 0 bases, with 11 bases between. The CDR3 is made up of 14 amino acids. The CDR3 DNA follows: TGTGCCAGCAGTCCACGGACGGTCTCCTACGAGCAGTACTTC. Residues: CASSPRTVSYEQYF. Combining the CDR3 with reference TRBV28 and TRBJ2-7 gives the whole variable domain DVKVTQSSRYLVKRTGEKVFLECVQDMDHENMFWYRQDPGLGLRLIYFSYDVKMKEKGDIPEGYSVSREKKERFSLILESASTNQTSMYLCASSPRTVSYEQYFGPGTRLTVT.